These 13 T cell receptor beta chains were sequenced from one sample in a study of T cell responses to AZD1222 COVID-19 vaccine. Measured with immunoSEQ multiplex PCR; TCRdb has only the in-frame clones, and not every one. The sample has tens of thousands of clones; about 89% are singletons. Sequencing used peripheral blood, obtained on day 0 of AZD1222 vaccination. These receptors originate from an adult in good health.

This clone has just one count. This chain uses TRBV3-1 (or the pseudogene TRBV3-2) with TRBJ2-2; 12 positions agree with TRBD2. The J segment lost 2 bases and the V segment lost 4 bases, leaving 5 bases of the junction unmatched. The CDR3 extends over 17 amino acids. CDR1 is LGHDT, CDR2 YNNKEL, per germline (reference sequence). The CDR3 DNA follows: TGTGCCAGCAGCCTCGCCGGACTAGCGGGAAACACCGGGGAGCTGTTTTTT. Translated: CASSLAGLAGNTGELFF.

The rearrangement uses TRBV5-1 and TRBJ1-1; D ambiguous. Germline V gives CDR1 SGHRS, CDR2 YFSETQ. This CDR3 spans 15 amino acids. V was clipped by 7 bases and J by 1 base, with 17 bases between them. The CDR3 protein is CASAPTGVKNTEAFF. The CDR3 region has the DNA TGCGCCAGCGCTCCTACTGGGGTTAAGAACACTGAAGCTTTCTTT.

This chain connects TRBV19 to TRBJ1-1; 8 bases line up with TRBD1. V gave up 1 base and J gave up 1 base; unmatched junction bases: 8. Germline CDR1 is LNHDA and CDR2 is SQIVND (reference sequence). This CDR3 has 17 amino acids. CDR3 loop: CASSIALRTGRNTEAFF. Here the CDR3 DNA reads TGTGCCAGTAGTATAGCCCTCCGGACAGGGAGGAACACTGAAGCTTTCTTT. Full variable domain (outside the CDR3, taken from reference TRBV19 and TRBJ1-1): DGGITQSPKYLFRKEGQNVTLSCEQNLNHDAMYWYRQDPGQGLRLIYYSQIVNDFQKGDIAEGYSVSREKKESFPLTVTSAQKNPTAFYLCASSIALRTGRNTEAFFGQGTRLTVV.

V is TRBV29-1 and J is TRBJ1-1; a possible D gene is TRBD1 (5 bases). CDR3 length: 12 residues. CDR1 is SQVTM, CDR2 ANQGSEA, per germline. In DNA form, the CDR3 reads TGCAGTGCGGGGGAAAGCGGCACTGAAGCTTTCTTT. Translating it yields CSAGESGTEAFF.

This clone was picked up a small number of times. The genes are TRBV11-2 and TRBJ2-1, with 9 bases that match TRBD1. CDR1 SGHAT and CDR2 FQNNGV come from the germline V gene. Trimming at V came to 7 bases and at J to 9 bases, leaving 7 bases not matched to a gene. The CDR3 length is 13 residues. DNA for the CDR3: TGTGCCAGCAAAATACAGGGGGCGTTTGAGCAGTTCTTC. Its translation is CASKIQGAFEQFF.

This chain connects TRBV7-8 to TRBJ2-1, with a weak D call TRBD2 (7 bases). The CDR3 extends over 16 amino acids. Germline V CDR1 and CDR2: SGHVS, FQNEAQ. V was clipped by 3 bases and J by 5 bases, with 17 bases between them. CDR3 DNA: TGTGCCAGCAGCTTTTTGGATGGGGGGGCCCACAATGAGCAGTTCTTC. Encoded protein: CASSFLDGGAHNEQFF.

The chain has TRBV10-3 and TRBJ1-5; weak D call: TRBD1 (5 bases). V was shortened by 4 bases and J by 0 bases, with 16 bases between the two germline ends. The CDR3 runs to 17 residues. Germline V CDR1 and CDR2: ENHRY, SYGVKD. The CDR3 bases are TGTGCCATCAGTGTGGGGGGAAGAAACGGTAGCAATCAGCCCCAGCATTTT. Its translation: CAISVGGRNGSNQPQHF.

V and J are TRBV9 and TRBJ2-1; D perhaps matches TRBD1 (5 bases). V lost 3 bases and J lost 7, with 5 bases in between. The CDR3 extends over 11 amino acids. Germline lookup yields CDR1 SGDLS and CDR2 YYNGEE. The CDR3 region is CASSEGNEQFF. CDR3 bases: TGTGCCAGCAGCGAGGGGAATGAGCAGTTCTTC. The entire variable domain, with the rest obtained from reference TRBV9 and TRBJ2-1, is as follows: DSGVTQTPKHLITATGQRVTLRCSPRSGDLSVYWYQQSLDQGLQFLIQYYNGEERAKGNILERFSAQQFPDLHSELNLSSLELGDSALYFCASSEGNEQFFGPGTRLTVL.

The V and J genes are TRBV19 and TRBJ2-1; 9 positions match TRBD2. Germline CDR1 reads LNHDA; CDR2 reads SQIVND (reference sequence). V shed 1 base, J shed 2 bases, and the junction held 9 bases outside the gene matches. CDR3 length: 18 residues. CDR3 nucleotides: TGTGCCAGTAGTATAGGGAATAGCGGGAGTTATCCCTACAATGAGCAGTTCTTC. This encodes CASSIGNSGSYPYNEQFF. Using reference TRBV19 and TRBJ2-1 for the parts outside the CDR3, the full variable domain is DGGITQSPKYLFRKEGQNVTLSCEQNLNHDAMYWYRQDPGQGLRLIYYSQIVNDFQKGDIAEGYSVSREKKESFPLTVTSAQKNPTAFYLCASSIGNSGSYPYNEQFFGPGTRLTVL.

This chain connects TRBV30 to TRBJ1-4, with TRBD1 matching 8 bases. CDR1 and CDR2 from the germline V gene are GTSNPN and SVGIG (reference sequence). This CDR3 has 12 residues. CDR3 coding DNA: TGTGCGTGGTCAGGGGGCGATGAAAAACTGTTTTTT. Translation: CAWSGGDEKLFF.

The chain uses TRBV9 and TRBJ1-3, with no clear D. Germline CDR1 reads SGDLS; CDR2 reads YYNGEE. The V end was cut by 0 bases, the J end by 4 bases, with 17 bases between. This CDR3 region has 17 residues. The CDR3 DNA sequence: TGTGCCAGCAGCGTAGGTCTATCGGAGGGCTTGGGAAACACCATATATTTT. It specifies CASSVGLSEGLGNTIYF.

The rearrangement joins TRBV6-5 to TRBJ1-1; 7 positions match TRBD1. The junction had 11 bases not matched to a gene; V was cut back by 6 bases and J by 4 bases. Germline V gene sequence: CDR1 MNHEY, CDR2 SVGAGI. This CDR3 has 15 amino acids. The CDR3 region is CASRLKNRGPTEAFF. The CDR3 coding sequence is TGTGCCAGCAGACTTAAAAACAGGGGCCCCACTGAAGCTTTCTTT.

The CDR3 nucleotides are TGTGCCAGCAGCCAATTCCCGGGACAGGGTCCCCATGAGCAGTTCTTC. Translation gives CASSQFPGQGPHEQFF. The gene calls are TRBV14 and TRBJ2-1, with 9 bases matching TRBD1. V lost 2 bases, J lost 8 bases, and 10 bases stayed unmatched. Germline lookup yields CDR1 SGHDN and CDR2 FVKESK. This CDR3 has 16 amino acids.